The 12 T cell receptor beta chains presented below share a single source sample, sequenced in a study of T cell responses to AZD1222 COVID-19 vaccine. Profiled with immunoSEQ multiplex PCR; TCRdb holds only in-frame clones, not every one. Of over 150,000 clones listed, roughly 90% are singletons. Material: peripheral blood, obtained on day 0 of AZD1222 vaccination. The source is an adult in good health.

V and J are TRBV27 and TRBJ2-1; 14 bases align to TRBD2. The germline gives CDR1 MNHEY, CDR2 SMNVEV (reference sequence). Trimming removed 3 bases from V and 7 bases from J; junction bases left unmatched: 8. The CDR3 runs 17 residues. As DNA, the CDR3 is TGTGCCAGCAGTTTCATCCCGGGACTAGCGGGAGTAAATGAGCAGTTCTTC. This gives the protein CASSFIPGLAGVNEQFF.

The V call is TRBV7-2, the J call TRBJ2-5; D gene uncertain. This CDR3 spans 13 amino acids. V was shortened by 5 bases and J by 2 bases, with 9 bases between the two germline ends. The V gene's germline CDR1 is SGHTA and CDR2 FQGNSA. CDR3 region: CASSQGYQETQYF. CDR3 DNA: TGTGCCAGCAGCCAAGGGTATCAAGAGACCCAGTACTTC.

The V and J genes are TRBV19 and TRBJ2-2, with D uncertain. Trimming took off 7 bases at V and 2 bases at J, with 14 bases between the two ends. The CDR3 runs 15 residues. CDR1 LNHDA and CDR2 SQIVND come from the germline V gene (reference sequence). CDR3 nucleotide sequence: TGTGCCAGTACCATCCGAGGATCTAACACCGGGGAGCTGTTTTTT. Amino acids: CASTIRGSNTGELFF.

The chain links TRBV30 to TRBJ1-5, with 7 bases fitting TRBD1. CDR3 size: 15 residues. Germline V gene data show CDR1 as GTSNPN and CDR2 as SVGIG (reference sequence). V was pared by 0 bases and J by 3 bases, with 5 bases of the junction left unmatched. The CDR3 coding sequence is TGTGCCTGGAGTGTAACCGACAGGGCCAATCAGCCCCAGCATTTT. Translated: CAWSVTDRANQPQHF.

This clone has a handful of counts. V and J are TRBV7-8 and TRBJ1-6; 7 bases align to TRBD1. Unmatched junction bases numbered 10, after V lost 4 bases and J lost 7 bases. Germline CDR1 and CDR2: SGHVS and FQNEAQ. CDR3 length: 16 residues. CDR3 DNA sequence: TGTGCCAGCAGCTCCCGACAGGGAGCAAGGAATTCACCCCTCCACTTT. Its translation is CASSSRQGARNSPLHF.

The rearrangement uses TRBV18 and TRBJ2-7, with a weak D call TRBD2 (5 bases). Trimming took 6 bases from V and 0 from J, leaving 9 bases between them. This CDR3 spans 13 amino acids. Per germline, CDR1 KGHSH and CDR2 LQKENI. The CDR3 here is CASSHGVSYEQYF. In DNA form, the CDR3 reads TGTGCCAGCTCCCACGGGGTCTCCTACGAGCAGTACTTC.

V usage is TRBV5-4 and J usage is TRBJ2-3; a weak D match, TRBD1 (5 bases). This CDR3 comprises 14 residues. Germline V gene data show CDR1 as SGHNT and CDR2 as YYREEE (reference sequence). With 1 base removed from V and 2 bases from J, the gap between germline ends came to 8 bases. The CDR3 DNA is TGTGCCAGCAGCTTGTCAGGGATCACAGATACGCAGTATTTT. This sequence encodes CASSLSGITDTQYF. Full variable domain (outside the CDR3, taken from reference TRBV5-4 and TRBJ2-3): ETGVTQSPTHLIKTRGQQVTLRCSSQSGHNTVSWYQQALGQGPQFIFQYYREEENGRGNFPPRFSGLQFPNYSSELNVNALELDDSALYLCASSLSGITDTQYFGPGTRLTVL.

Here the CDR3 reads CASSKRRTGDQPQHF. The CDR3 nucleotides are TGTGCCAGCAGCAAAAGACGGACAGGGGATCAGCCCCAGCATTTT. The V call is TRBV28, the J call TRBJ1-5; 9 positions agree with TRBD1. In germline, CDR1 is MDHEN, CDR2 SYDVKM. V lost 6 bases and J lost 5; bases outside the gene matches: 8. CDR3 length: 15 residues.

V and J are TRBV27 and TRBJ1-2; D might be TRBD1 (5 bases). Looked up from germline, CDR1 is MNHEY and CDR2 is SMNVEV (reference sequence). The ends were cut back, 6 bases at V and 4 bases at J, with 18 bases in the middle. The CDR3 runs 15 residues. The CDR3 loop reads CASSPAGTAAYGYTF. The CDR3 nucleotides read TGTGCCAGCAGCCCCGCCGGGACGGCAGCCTATGGCTACACCTTC.

This chain links TRBV15 with TRBJ1-2, with a possible D match to TRBD1 (6 bases). The CDR3 loop spans 15 amino acids. V lost 1 base to trimming and J lost 5 bases, with 14 bases between them. Germline assignment: CDR1 LNHNV and CDR2 YYDKDF (reference sequence). The CDR3 DNA reads as TGTGCCACCAGCAGAGTGTCTGGGGGCGCATATGGCTACACCTTC. Protein: CATSRVSGGAYGYTF.

The chain has TRBV27 and TRBJ2-6; D is undetermined. Germline CDR1 reads MNHEY; CDR2 reads SMNVEV (reference sequence). Trimming took 2 bases from V and 1 from J, leaving 6 bases between them. This CDR3 is built from 15 residues. CDR3 sequence (DNA): TGTGCCAGCAGTTTACGTGATTCTGGGGCCAACGTCCTGACTTTC. Translated, it gives CASSLRDSGANVLTF.

The chain couples TRBV6-5 to TRBJ2-1, with 7 bases fitting TRBD2. Germline V gene lookup returns CDR1 MNHEY and CDR2 SVGAGI. The CDR3 covers 13 residues. Trimming took 11 bases from V and 2 from J; bases not matched to a gene: 6. Written as DNA, the CDR3 is TGTGCCCTCGGGAGGTCCACCTACAATGAGCAGTTCTTC. Its translation is CALGRSTYNEQFF.